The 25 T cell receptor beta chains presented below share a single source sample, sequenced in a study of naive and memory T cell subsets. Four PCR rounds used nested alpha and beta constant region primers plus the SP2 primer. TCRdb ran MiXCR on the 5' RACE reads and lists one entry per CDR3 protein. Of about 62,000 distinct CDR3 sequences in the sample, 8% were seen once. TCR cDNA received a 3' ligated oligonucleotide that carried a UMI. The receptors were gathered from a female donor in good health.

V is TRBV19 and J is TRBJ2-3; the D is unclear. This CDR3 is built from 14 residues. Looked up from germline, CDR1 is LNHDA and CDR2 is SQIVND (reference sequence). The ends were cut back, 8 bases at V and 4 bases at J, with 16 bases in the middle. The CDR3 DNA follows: TGTGCCAGTGCTAAGCCCTACTTAGCAGATACGCAGTATTTT. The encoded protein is CASAKPYLADTQYF.

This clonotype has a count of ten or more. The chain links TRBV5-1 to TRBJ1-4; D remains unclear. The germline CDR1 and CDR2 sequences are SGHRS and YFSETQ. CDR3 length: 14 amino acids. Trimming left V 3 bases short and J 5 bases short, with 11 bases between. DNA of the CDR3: TGCGCCAGCAGCTCGGGTCGAGGAAATGAAAAACTGTTTTTT. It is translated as CASSSGRGNEKLFF.

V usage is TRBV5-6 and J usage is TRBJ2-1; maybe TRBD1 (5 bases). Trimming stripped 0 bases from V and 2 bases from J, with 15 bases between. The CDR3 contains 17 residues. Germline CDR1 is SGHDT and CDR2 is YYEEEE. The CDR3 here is CASSLVQPPGPYNEQFF. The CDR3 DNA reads TGTGCCAGCAGCTTGGTTCAGCCTCCAGGGCCCTACAATGAGCAGTTCTTC.

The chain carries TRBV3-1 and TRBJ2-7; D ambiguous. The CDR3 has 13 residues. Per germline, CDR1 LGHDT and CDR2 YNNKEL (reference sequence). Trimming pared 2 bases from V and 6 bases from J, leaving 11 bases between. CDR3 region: CASSQRQNGEQYF. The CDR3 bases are TGTGCCAGCAGCCAACGTCAAAACGGCGAGCAGTACTTC.

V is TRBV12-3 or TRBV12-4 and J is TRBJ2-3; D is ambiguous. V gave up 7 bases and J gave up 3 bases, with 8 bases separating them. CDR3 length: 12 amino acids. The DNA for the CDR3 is TGTGCCAGCACCTTGAATACAGATACGCAGTATTTT. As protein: CASTLNTDTQYF.

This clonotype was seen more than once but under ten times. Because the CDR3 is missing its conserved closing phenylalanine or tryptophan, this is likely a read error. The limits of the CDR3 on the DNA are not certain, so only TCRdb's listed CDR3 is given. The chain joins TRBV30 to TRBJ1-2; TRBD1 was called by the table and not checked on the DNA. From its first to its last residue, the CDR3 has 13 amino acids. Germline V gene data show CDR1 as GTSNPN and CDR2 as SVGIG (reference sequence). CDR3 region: CAWSSTGGLLNGI.

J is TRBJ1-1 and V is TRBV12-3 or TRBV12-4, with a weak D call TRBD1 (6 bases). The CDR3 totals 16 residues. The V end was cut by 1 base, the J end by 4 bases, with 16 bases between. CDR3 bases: TGTGCCAGCAGTTTAGGACCGGGGGCGATGAGCACTGAAGCTTTCTTT. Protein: CASSLGPGAMSTEAFF.

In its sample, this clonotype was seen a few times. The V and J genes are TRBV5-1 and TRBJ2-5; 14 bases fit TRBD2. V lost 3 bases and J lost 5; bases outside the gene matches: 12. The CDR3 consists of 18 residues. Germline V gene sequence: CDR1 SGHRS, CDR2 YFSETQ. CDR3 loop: CASSSTAGTSGSRETQYF. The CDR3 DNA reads TGCGCCAGCAGCTCGACAGCCGGGACTAGCGGGAGTAGGGAGACCCAGTACTTC.

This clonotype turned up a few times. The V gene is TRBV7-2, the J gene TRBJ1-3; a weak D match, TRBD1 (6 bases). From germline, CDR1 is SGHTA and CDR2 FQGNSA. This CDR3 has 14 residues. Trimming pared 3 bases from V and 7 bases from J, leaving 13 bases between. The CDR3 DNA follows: TGTGCCAGCAGCTTTGCAGGGGATCGGAACACCATATATTTT. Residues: CASSFAGDRNTIYF.

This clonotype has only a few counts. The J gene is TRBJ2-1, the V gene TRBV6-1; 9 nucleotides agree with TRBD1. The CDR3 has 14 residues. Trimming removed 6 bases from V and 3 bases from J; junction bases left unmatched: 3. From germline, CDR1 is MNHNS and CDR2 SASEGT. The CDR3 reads CASRGTGSYNEQFF. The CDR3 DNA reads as TGTGCCAGCAGGGGGACAGGGAGCTACAATGAGCAGTTCTTC.

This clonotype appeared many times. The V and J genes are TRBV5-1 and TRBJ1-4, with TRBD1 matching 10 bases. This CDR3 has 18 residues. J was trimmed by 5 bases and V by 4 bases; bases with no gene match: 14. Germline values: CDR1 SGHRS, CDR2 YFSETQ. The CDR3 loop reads CASSDPGQGTPKNEKLFF. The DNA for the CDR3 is TGCGCCAGCAGCGATCCGGGACAGGGGACACCAAAGAATGAAAAACTGTTTTTT.

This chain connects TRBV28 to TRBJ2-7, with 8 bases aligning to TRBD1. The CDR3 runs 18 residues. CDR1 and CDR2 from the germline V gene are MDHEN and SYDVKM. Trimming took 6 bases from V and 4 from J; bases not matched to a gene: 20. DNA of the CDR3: TGTGCCAGCAGGACCCAGGGGGCGCCCGGAGACTATAAGTACGAGCAGTACTTC. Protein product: CASRTQGAPGDYKYEQYF.

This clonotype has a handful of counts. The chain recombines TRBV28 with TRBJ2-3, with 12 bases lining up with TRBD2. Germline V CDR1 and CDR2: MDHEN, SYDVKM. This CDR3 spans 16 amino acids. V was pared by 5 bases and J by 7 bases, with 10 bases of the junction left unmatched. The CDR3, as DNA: TGTGCCAGCAGTCCCCGACTAGCGGGAGCTATTAATACGCAGTATTTT. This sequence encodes CASSPRLAGAINTQYF.

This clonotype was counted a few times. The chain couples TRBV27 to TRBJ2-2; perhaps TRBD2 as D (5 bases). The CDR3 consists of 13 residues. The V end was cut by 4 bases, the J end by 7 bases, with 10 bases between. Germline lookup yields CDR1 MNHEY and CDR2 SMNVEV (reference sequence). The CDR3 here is CASSSGEYGELFF. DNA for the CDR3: TGTGCCAGCAGTTCCGGGGAGTACGGGGAGCTGTTTTTT.

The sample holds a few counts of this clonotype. CDR3 region: CASSYSTATYEQYF. CDR3 in DNA: TGTGCCAGCAGTTACTCTACCGCAACCTACGAGCAGTACTTC. The chain links TRBV6-5 to TRBJ2-7; no reliable D call. The CDR3 runs 14 residues. CDR1 is MNHEY, CDR2 SVGAGI, per germline. Trimming shortened V by 0 bases and J by 2 bases, and 8 bases separated the two germline ends.

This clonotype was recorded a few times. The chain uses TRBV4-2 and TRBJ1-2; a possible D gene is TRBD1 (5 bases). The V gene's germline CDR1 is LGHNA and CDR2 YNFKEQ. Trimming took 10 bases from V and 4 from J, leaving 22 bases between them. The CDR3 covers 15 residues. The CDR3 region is CATPSPGTIPYGYTF. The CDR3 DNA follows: TGTGCCACCCCGAGTCCGGGGACTATCCCCTATGGCTACACCTTC.

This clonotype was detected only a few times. The CDR3 protein is CSVVEVSYNYGYTF. CDR3 DNA: TGCAGCGTTGTCGAAGTTTCATATAACTATGGCTACACCTTC. The V and J genes are TRBV29-1 and TRBJ1-2; D call uncertain. V shed 4 bases and J shed 1 base, with 13 bases lying between them. Germline CDR1 is SQVTM and CDR2 is ANQGSEA. The CDR3 sequence is 14 residues long.

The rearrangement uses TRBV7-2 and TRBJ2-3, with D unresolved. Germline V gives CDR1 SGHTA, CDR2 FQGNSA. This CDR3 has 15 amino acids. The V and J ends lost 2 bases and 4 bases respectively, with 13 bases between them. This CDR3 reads CASSLTATTADTQYF. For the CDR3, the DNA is TGTGCCAGCAGCTTAACTGCGACGACGGCAGATACGCAGTATTTT.

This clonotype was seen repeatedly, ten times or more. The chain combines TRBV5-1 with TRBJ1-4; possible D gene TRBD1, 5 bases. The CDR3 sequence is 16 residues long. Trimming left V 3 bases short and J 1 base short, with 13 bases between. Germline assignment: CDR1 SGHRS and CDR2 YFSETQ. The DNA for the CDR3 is TGCGCCAGCAGCTATACACGCCAGGGAACTAATGAAAAACTGTTTTTT. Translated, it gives CASSYTRQGTNEKLFF.

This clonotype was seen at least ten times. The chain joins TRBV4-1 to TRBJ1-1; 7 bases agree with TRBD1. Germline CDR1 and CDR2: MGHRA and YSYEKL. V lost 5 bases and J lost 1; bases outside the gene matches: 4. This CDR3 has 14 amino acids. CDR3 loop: CASSNGQANTEAFF. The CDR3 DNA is TGCGCCAGCAGCAACGGACAGGCGAACACTGAAGCTTTCTTT.

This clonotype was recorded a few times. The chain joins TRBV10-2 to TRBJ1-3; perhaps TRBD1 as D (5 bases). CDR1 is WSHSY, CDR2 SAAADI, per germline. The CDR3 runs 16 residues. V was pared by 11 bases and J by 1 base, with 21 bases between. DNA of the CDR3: TGCGCCGGGAAACCCAGGGCTTACGGGTCTGGAAACACCATATATTTT. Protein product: CAGKPRAYGSGNTIYF.

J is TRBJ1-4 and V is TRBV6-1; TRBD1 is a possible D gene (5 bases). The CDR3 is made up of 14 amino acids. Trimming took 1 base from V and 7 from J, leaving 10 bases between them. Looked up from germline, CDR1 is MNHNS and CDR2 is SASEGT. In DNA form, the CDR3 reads TGTGCCAGCAGTGAAGGGCAGGGAGTTGAAAAACTGTTTTTT. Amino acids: CASSEGQGVEKLFF.

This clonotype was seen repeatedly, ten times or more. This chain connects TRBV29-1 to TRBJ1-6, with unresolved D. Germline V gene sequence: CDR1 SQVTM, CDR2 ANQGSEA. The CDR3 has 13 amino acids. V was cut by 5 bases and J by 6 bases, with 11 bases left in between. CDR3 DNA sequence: TGCAGCGTTCTCCAGGATCTTAATTCACCCCTCCACTTT. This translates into CSVLQDLNSPLHF.

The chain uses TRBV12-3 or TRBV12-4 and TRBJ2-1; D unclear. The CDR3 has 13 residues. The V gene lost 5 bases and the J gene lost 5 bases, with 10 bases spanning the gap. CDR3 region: CASSPPPHNEQFF. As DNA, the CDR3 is TGTGCCAGCAGTCCCCCTCCTCACAATGAGCAGTTCTTC.

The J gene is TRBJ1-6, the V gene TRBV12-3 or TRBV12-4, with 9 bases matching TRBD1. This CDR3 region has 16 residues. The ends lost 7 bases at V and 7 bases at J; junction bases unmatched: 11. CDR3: CASTAQGASWNSPLHF. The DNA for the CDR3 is TGTGCCAGCACCGCACAGGGGGCGTCTTGGAATTCACCCCTCCACTTT.